This T cell receptor (beta chain) comes out of a study of blood T cell repertoires in COVID-19. Under the authors' procedure: The assay estimated nucleated cells by amplifying reference gene primers. Libraries were prepared by immunoSEQ multiplex PCR; TCRdb keeps only in-frame clonotypes and omits some of them. D and trimming were read from the DNA, whereas the V and J calls and clone size are those reported in that table. The data show roughly 270,000 clones, roughly 85% seen once. CDR3 length: 13 residues. CDR1 is LNHDA and CDR2 is SQIVND in the germline V gene (reference sequence). The germline V and J ends were trimmed by 2 bases and 10 bases, with 14 bases remaining between them. The cohort comprised adults aged roughly 18 to 95 years residing in about two dozen US areas. Clinical histories supplied by participants themselves formed the basis of cohort assignment.

The source material was PBMCs or T cells enriched from blood (not recorded which). The rearrangement uses TRBV19 and TRBJ2-5; no firm D call. The sequence derives from a woman aged 50 to 60 who had recovered from COVID-19. As DNA, the CDR3 is TGTGCCAGTAGTATAATGCCCCAAGGAGACCAGTACTTC. This codes for CASSIMPQGDQYF.